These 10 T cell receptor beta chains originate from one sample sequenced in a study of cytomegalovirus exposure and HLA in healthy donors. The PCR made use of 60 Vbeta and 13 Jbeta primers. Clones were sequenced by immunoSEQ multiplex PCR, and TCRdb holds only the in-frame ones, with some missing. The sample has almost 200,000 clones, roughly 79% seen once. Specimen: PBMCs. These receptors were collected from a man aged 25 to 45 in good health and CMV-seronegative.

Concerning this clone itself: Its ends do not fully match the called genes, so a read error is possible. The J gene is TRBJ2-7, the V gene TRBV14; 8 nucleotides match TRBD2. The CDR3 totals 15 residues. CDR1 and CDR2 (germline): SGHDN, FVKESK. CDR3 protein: CASSQGGAGAIEQYF. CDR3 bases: TGTGCTAGCAGCCAAGGGGGAGCGGGAGCGATCGAGCAGTACTTC.

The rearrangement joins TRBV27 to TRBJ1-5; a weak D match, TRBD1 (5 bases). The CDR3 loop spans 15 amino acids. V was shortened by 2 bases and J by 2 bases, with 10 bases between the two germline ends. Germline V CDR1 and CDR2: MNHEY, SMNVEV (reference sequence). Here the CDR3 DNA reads TGTGCCAGCAGTTTAGCGGGGCCGGGCAATCAGCCCCAGCATTTT. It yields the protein CASSLAGPGNQPQHF.

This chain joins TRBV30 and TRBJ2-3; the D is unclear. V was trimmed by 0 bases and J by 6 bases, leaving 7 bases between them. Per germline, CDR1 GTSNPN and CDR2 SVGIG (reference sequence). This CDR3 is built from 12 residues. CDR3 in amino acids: CAWSVELDTQYF. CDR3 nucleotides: TGTGCCTGGAGTGTCGAGCTGGATACGCAGTATTTT. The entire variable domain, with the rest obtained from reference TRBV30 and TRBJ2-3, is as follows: SQTIHQWPATLVQPVGSPLSLECTVEGTSNPNLYWYRQAAGRGLQLLFYSVGIGQISSEVPQNLSASRPQDRQFILSSKKLLLSDSGFYLCAWSVELDTQYFGPGTRLTVL.

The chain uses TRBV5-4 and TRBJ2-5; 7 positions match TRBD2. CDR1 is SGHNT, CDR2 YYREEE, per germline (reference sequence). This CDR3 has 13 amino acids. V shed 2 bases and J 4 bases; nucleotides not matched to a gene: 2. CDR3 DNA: TGTGCCAGCAGCTTCAGACTAGCAGAGACCCAGTACTTC. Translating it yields CASSFRLAETQYF.

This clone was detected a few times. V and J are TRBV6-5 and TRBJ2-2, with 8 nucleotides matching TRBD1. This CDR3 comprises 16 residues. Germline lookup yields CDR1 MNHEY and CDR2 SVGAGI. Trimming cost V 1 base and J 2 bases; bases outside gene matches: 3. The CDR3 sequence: CASSYWDRINTGELFF. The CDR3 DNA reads TGTGCCAGCAGTTACTGGGACAGGATCAACACCGGGGAGCTGTTTTTT.

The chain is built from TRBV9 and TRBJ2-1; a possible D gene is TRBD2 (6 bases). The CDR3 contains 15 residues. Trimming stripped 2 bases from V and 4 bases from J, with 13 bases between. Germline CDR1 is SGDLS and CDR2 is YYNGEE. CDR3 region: CASSVASDRYNEQFF. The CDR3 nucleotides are TGTGCCAGCAGCGTGGCTAGCGACCGGTACAATGAGCAGTTCTTC.

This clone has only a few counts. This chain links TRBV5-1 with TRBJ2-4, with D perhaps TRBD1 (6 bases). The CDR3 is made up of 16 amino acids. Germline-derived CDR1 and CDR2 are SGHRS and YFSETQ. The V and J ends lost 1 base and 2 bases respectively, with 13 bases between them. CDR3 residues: CASSLIPGTTKNIQYF. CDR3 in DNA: TGCGCCAGCAGCTTGATTCCGGGGACAACCAAAAACATTCAGTACTTC.

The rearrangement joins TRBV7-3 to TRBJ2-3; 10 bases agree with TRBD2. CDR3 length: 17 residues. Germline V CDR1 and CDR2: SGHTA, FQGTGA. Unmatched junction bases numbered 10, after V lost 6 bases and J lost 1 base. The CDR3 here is CASRVSGRASGTDTQYF. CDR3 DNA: TGTGCCAGCAGAGTAAGCGGGAGGGCCTCGGGCACAGATACGCAGTATTTT.

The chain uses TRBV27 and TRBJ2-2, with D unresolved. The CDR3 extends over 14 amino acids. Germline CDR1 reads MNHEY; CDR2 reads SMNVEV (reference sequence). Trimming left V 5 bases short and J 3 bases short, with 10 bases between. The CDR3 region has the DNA TGTGCCAGCAGTGATGTTAGAGACACCGGGGAGCTGTTTTTT. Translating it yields CASSDVRDTGELFF.

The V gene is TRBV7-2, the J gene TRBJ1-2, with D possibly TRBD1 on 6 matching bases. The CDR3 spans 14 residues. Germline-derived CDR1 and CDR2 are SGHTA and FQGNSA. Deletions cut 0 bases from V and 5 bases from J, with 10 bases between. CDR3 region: CASSLATGNYGYTF. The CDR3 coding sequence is TGTGCCAGCAGCTTAGCCACAGGGAATTATGGCTACACCTTC.